Presented here are 11 T cell receptor beta chains from one specimen sequenced in a study of control samples from healthy donors and cancer patients. Only in-frame clones appear in the TCRdb table, and some are missing; sequencing was by immunoSEQ multiplex PCR. The data hold roughly 150,000 clones, with 80% to 95% observed a single time. Source material: blood. All receptors come from a woman aged 25-40 years in good health.

The rearrangement joins TRBV4-1 to TRBJ1-5; D may be TRBD1 (5 bases). V was pared by 4 bases and J by 4 bases, with 8 bases between. The CDR3 loop spans 13 amino acids. The V gene's germline CDR1 is MGHRA and CDR2 YSYEKL. The CDR3 reads CASSRGENQPQHF. CDR3 coding DNA: TGCGCCAGCAGCCGGGGGGAGAATCAGCCCCAGCATTTT.

CDR3 DNA sequence: TGTGCCAGCAGTGGGCATCCGGGGGCGGCAGATACGCAGTATTTT. Its translation is CASSGHPGAADTQYF. This chain joins TRBV6-4 and TRBJ2-3; D is tentatively TRBD1 or TRBD2 (6 bases each). Trimming stripped 4 bases from V and 4 bases from J, with 15 bases between. Germline V gives CDR1 MRHNA, CDR2 SNTAGT. There are 15 residues in the CDR3.

V gene TRBV15 combines with J gene TRBJ1-4; D remains unclear. The CDR3 contains 15 residues. V was trimmed by 0 bases and J by 0 bases, leaving 5 bases between them. Germline V gives CDR1 LNHNV, CDR2 YYDKDF (reference sequence). The CDR3 nucleotides are TGTGCCACCAGCAGAGATGGCTCAACTAATGAAAAACTGTTTTTT. Its protein product is CATSRDGSTNEKLFF. The variable domain in full, completed from reference TRBV15 and TRBJ1-4, reads DAMVIQNPRYQVTQFGKPVTLSCSQTLNHNVMYWYQQKSSQAPKLLFHYYDKDFNNEADTPDNFQSRRPNTSFCFLDIRSPGLGDTAMYLCATSRDGSTNEKLFFGSGTQLSVL.

The chain joins TRBV3-1 (or the pseudogene TRBV3-2) to TRBJ1-2; D is possibly TRBD1 (5 bases). Germline V gene sequence: CDR1 LGHDT, CDR2 YNNKEL (reference sequence). V shed 0 bases and J shed 8 bases, with 19 bases lying between them. This CDR3 spans 16 amino acids. CDR3 nucleotides: TGTGCCAGCAGCCAAGATCCCGTCACCGGGACCTCGGGCTACACCTTC. As protein: CASSQDPVTGTSGYTF.

The chain combines TRBV4-1 with TRBJ1-5; possible D gene TRBD1, 5 bases. Trimming stripped 0 bases from V and 4 bases from J, with 13 bases between. From germline, CDR1 is MGHRA and CDR2 YSYEKL. The CDR3 is made up of 16 amino acids. The CDR3 nucleotides read TGCGCCAGCAGCCAAGATGCCGGGACGGCAAATCAGCCCCAGCATTTT. The encoded protein is CASSQDAGTANQPQHF.

The chain recombines TRBV19 with TRBJ2-5; the match to TRBD2 covers 9 bases. V was clipped by 3 bases and J by 1 base; unmatched bases: 6. The CDR3 extends over 16 amino acids. CDR1 and CDR2 (germline): LNHDA, SQIVND (reference sequence). The CDR3 DNA sequence: TGTGCCAGTAGTATCGGCGGGAGGGAGCCCCAAGAGACCCAGTACTTC. Amino acids: CASSIGGREPQETQYF.

The chain recombines TRBV27 with TRBJ2-3, with D perhaps TRBD1 or TRBD2 (5 bases each). Between the trimmed V and J ends, which lost 1 base and 0 bases, there was a span of 8 bases. The germline gives CDR1 MNHEY, CDR2 SMNVEV (reference sequence). The CDR3 has 15 amino acids. CDR3 loop: CASSLLGDSTDTQYF. In DNA, the CDR3 is TGTGCCAGCAGTTTATTGGGGGACAGCACAGATACGCAGTATTTT.

This clone came up a few times. Germline and junction disagree at one end, which may indicate a read error. The chain uses TRBV7-9 and TRBJ2-2, with 7 bases matching TRBD1. CDR3 size: 16 residues. Germline V gene sequence: CDR1 SEHNR, CDR2 FQNEAQ (reference sequence). This chain's CDR3 is CASSSTTRGNAGELFF. The DNA for the CDR3 is TGTGCCAGCAGTTCCACCACCAGGGGGAACGCCGGGGAGCTGTTTTTT.

The chain has TRBV5-1 and TRBJ2-4; no definite D call. V lost 0 bases and J lost 7, with 11 bases in between. CDR1 and CDR2 (germline): SGHRS, YFSETQ. The length of the CDR3 is 14 residues. DNA of the CDR3: TGCGCCAGCAGCTTGGGGGTACACGGTAACATTCAGTACTTC. It encodes CASSLGVHGNIQYF.

The gene calls are TRBV6-1 and TRBJ1-5, with D unresolved. The V and J ends lost 5 bases and 0 bases respectively, with 8 bases between them. There are 14 residues in the CDR3. Germline assignment: CDR1 MNHNS and CDR2 SASEGT. The CDR3 here is CASSFTNSNQPQHF. DNA of the CDR3: TGTGCCAGCAGTTTCACAAATAGCAATCAGCCCCAGCATTTT.

The chain combines TRBV24-1 with TRBJ2-3; the D is unclear. This CDR3 has 14 residues. Germline CDR1 and CDR2: KGHDR and SFDVKD. V lost 10 bases to trimming and J lost 2 bases, with 15 bases between them. Written as DNA, the CDR3 is TGTGCCACGGCCGGGCCCTCAATCACAGATACGCAGTATTTT. Its protein is CATAGPSITDTQYF.